Included here is one T cell receptor beta chain sequence, with context. This clone has only a few counts. The target of this receptor is not known. No much larger clonotype is one base removed from it; base qualities were not supplied. The entire amount of isolated RNA was reverse transcribed using the High Capacity cDNA Reverse Transcription Kit, so the sequenced TCRB transcripts were expressed ones. Deep immunoSEQ sequencing was applied to naive, central memory and regulatory T cell samples, giving an average of approximately 3.8 million total reads per sample. After sorted cells were lysed in RLT buffer, RNA was extracted with DNase-treated RNeasy Micro or Mini kits, with the choice depending on cell number. Each cell subset was processed on its own to prevent cross-contamination, while patient and healthy donor samples were processed together. Using the immunoSEQ multiplex PCR, TCRB sequences were amplified from cDNA into 87-bp fragments spanning the CDR3 region. Amplicons were sequenced on the Illumina HiSeq platform. Processing in the source paper ran as follows. PCR bias was corrected computationally using synthetic template baselines, and reads within Hamming distance 2 were collapsed, with unmergeable singletons discarded. Reads were aligned to IMGT to assign V, D and J genes, CDR3 length, and insertions or deletions at six rearrangement sites. Within each subset, clonotype counts were normalized to sorted cell number, and only after that were true diversity and Gini coefficients computed with the tcR R package. Repertoire sharing was quantified using the overlap coefficient calculated on TCRB nucleotide sequences. Out-of-frame TCRB sequences from naive cells were analyzed as a proxy for the pre-selection repertoire. The source is immuneACCESS, and TCRdb retained only in-frame sequences with V and J called. Part of the clones is not carried over; for the studies checked, unresolved V genes explain less than half of this, and the remainder is unexplained. The V and J calls and clone size are taken from that table; D and trimming were inferred from the DNA. For this sample the table gives 600,000 to 700,000 clones, of which roughly an eighth were detected only once. The biggest ten clones account for around 0.12% of the sample.

The germline V gene (reference sequence) supplies CDR1 SGHNT and CDR2 YYREEE. Deletion took 4 bases off V and 5 bases off J, with a span of 18 bases between the germline ends. The CDR3 spans 15 residues, from the cysteine through the phenylalanine. Of all the DNA, just the CDR3 is kept, 45 bases in frame from base 1. These data are taken from a study of beta chain features in type 1 diabetes (dated by TCRdb to the late 2010s). Regarding the complete study: No differences in mean age, gender distribution, total cell number or subset yield were found between patients and healthy donors. Regulatory and stem cell-like memory subsets were obtained from only 8 patients and roughly 8 healthy donors, while naive and central memory subsets were obtained from all 30 or so donors. A total of approximately 100,000,000 sorted cells were examined across all samples, and the number of cells per subset was strongly correlated with RNA yield. The study compared the TCRB repertoires of sorted circulating CD4+ T cell subsets in recently diagnosed type 1 diabetes patients with those in matched healthy donors.

The paper as a whole reports these results and caveats: A moderate but significant shortening of TCRB CDR3 length was observed in type 1 diabetes patients in all four CD4+ subsets. Naive, central memory and regulatory TCRB repertoires appeared to be more similar among patients than among healthy donors. Because the HLA sub-analyses included only small numbers of individuals, any influence of HLA type on TCRB rearrangement was left unresolved. Sequencing cDNA rather than genomic DNA could over-represent highly expressing activated cells, although activation and CD3 levels did not differ between groups. Fewer insertions and more nucleotide deletions at VDJ recombination sites were observed in patients with type 1 diabetes, implying thymic rearrangement abnormalities. Shorter templates might be favored by PCR, yet because patient and control samples were amplified and corrected together, any such skew would affect both groups equally.

Each donor gave one peripheral blood draw, averaging roughly 120 mL, which was collected into heparinised tubes. A BD FACSAria II and a panel including CD45RO, CCR7, CD25, CD127, CD95 and CD27 were used to sort naive, central memory, regulatory and stem cell-like memory CD4+ T cells. A purity above 95% was achieved for all sorted populations. PBMCs were isolated right away by Lymphoprep density gradient centrifugation and were stained directly, without culture. So that batch effects would be minimized, each experiment stained and sorted samples in pairs, pairing one healthy donor with one patient. This receptor was identified in a man younger than 40 with type 1 diabetes. The sample consisted of naive CD4+ T cells from blood. Sample cell subset or site, as interpreted from the label and publication: true naive CD4+ T cells. The chain joins TRBV5-4 to TRBJ1-1; the best D guess is TRBD1, with 6 bases matching. In nucleotide form, the sequence is TGTGCCAGCAGCCCGGGGGGCCTAAGCGGGACTGAAGCTTTCTTT. Its product reads: CASSPGGLSGTEAFF.